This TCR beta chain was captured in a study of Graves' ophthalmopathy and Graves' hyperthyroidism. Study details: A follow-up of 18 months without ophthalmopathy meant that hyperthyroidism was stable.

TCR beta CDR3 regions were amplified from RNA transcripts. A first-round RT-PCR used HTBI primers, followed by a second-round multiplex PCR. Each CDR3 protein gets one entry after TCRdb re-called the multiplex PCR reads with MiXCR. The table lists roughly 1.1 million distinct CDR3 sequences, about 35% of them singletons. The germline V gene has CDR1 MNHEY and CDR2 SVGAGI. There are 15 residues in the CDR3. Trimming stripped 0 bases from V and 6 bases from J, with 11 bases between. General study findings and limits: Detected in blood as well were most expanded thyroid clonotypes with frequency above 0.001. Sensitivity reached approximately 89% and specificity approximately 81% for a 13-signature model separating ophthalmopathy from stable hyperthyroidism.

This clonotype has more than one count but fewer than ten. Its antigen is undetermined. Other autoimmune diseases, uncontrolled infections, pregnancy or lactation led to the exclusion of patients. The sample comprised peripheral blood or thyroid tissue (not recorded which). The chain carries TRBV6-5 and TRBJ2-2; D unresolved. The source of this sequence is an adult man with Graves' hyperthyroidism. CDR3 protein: CASSYSATSAGELFF. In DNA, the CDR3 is TGTGCCAGCAGTTACTCGGCCACGTCGGCCGGGGAGCTGTTTTTT.